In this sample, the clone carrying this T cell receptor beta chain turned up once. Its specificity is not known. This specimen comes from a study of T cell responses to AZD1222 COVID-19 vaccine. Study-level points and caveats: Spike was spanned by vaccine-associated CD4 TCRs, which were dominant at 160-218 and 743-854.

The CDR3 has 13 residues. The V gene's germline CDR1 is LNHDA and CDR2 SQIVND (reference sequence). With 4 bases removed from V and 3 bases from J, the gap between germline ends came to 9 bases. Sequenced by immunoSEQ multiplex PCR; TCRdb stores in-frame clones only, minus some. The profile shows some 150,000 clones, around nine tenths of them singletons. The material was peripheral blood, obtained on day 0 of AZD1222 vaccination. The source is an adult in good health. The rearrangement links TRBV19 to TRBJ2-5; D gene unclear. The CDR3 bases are TGTGCCAGTAGTACGGCTGTTAAAGAGACCCAGTACTTC. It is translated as CASSTAVKETQYF. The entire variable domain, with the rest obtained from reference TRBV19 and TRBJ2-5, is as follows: DGGITQSPKYLFRKEGQNVTLSCEQNLNHDAMYWYRQDPGQGLRLIYYSQIVNDFQKGDIAEGYSVSREKKESFPLTVTSAQKNPTAFYLCASSTAVKETQYFGPGTRLLVL.